The 10 T cell receptor beta chains given below trace back to one sample, sequenced in a study of T cell responses to AZD1222 COVID-19 vaccine. TCRdb keeps only in-frame clones here, not all; method: immunoSEQ multiplex PCR. The table has approximately 90,000 clones, over 80% seen once. The source material was peripheral blood, sampled on day 0 of AZD1222 vaccination. These receptors came from an adult in good health.

This clone was seen just once. The chain couples TRBV3-1 (or the pseudogene TRBV3-2) to TRBJ1-5; D is unclear. Per germline, CDR1 LGHDT and CDR2 YNNKEL (reference sequence). The V gene lost 1 base and the J gene lost 5 bases, with 9 bases spanning the gap. The CDR3 totals 14 residues. CDR3 loop: CASSQGGNHQPQHF. The CDR3 bases are TGTGCCAGCAGCCAAGGAGGGAACCATCAGCCCCAGCATTTT.

The chain uses TRBV7-9 and TRBJ1-1; D is unclear. This CDR3 is built from 12 residues. Germline-derived CDR1 and CDR2 are SEHNR and FQNEAQ (reference sequence). V was cut by 2 bases and J by 10 bases, with 11 bases left in between. CDR3 in amino acids: CASSLYQMGAFF. CDR3 DNA: TGTGCCAGCAGCTTATATCAAATGGGAGCTTTCTTT.

The genes are TRBV4-2 and TRBJ2-2; D may be TRBD2 (6 bases). Trimming took 0 bases from V and 4 from J, leaving 9 bases between them. The CDR3 spans 15 residues. From germline, CDR1 is LGHNA and CDR2 YNFKEQ. CDR3 nucleotides: TGTGCCAGCAGCCAAGATGGACTACTCACCGGGGAGCTGTTTTTT. It is translated as CASSQDGLLTGELFF.

V is TRBV25-1 and J is TRBJ1-2; unclear D gene. The CDR3 has 14 residues. CDR1 is MGHDK and CDR2 is SYGVNS in the germline V gene. Trimming shortened V by 3 bases and J by 4 bases, and 12 bases separated the two germline ends. The CDR3: CASSDRGGGYGYTF. CDR3 DNA sequence: TGTGCCAGCAGTGATCGGGGTGGTGGCTATGGCTACACCTTC.

This chain links TRBV5-1 with TRBJ2-2; 12 bases are a match to TRBD2. Germline assignment: CDR1 SGHRS and CDR2 YFSETQ. The CDR3 is made up of 18 amino acids. V lost 4 bases, J lost 1 base, and 8 bases stayed unmatched. CDR3 in amino acids: CASSPLTSGGLNTGELFF. The CDR3 DNA reads as TGCGCCAGCAGCCCCCTGACTAGCGGGGGCTTGAACACCGGGGAGCTGTTTTTT.

The rearrangement uses TRBV5-1 and TRBJ1-3; no clear D. Germline CDR1 SGHRS, CDR2 YFSETQ. V lost 3 bases and J lost 7, with 20 bases in between. The CDR3 contains 16 residues. In nucleotides, the CDR3 is TGCGCCAGCAGCTCCGGACCTAGTCAAGGAAGGAACACCATATATTTT. This sequence encodes CASSSGPSQGRNTIYF.

The chain has TRBV19 and TRBJ1-5; unclear D gene. Trimming removed 2 bases from V and 4 bases from J, with 12 bases in between. This CDR3 has 15 amino acids. Germline CDR1 LNHDA, CDR2 SQIVND (reference sequence). The CDR3 spells CASSIQTAGNQPQHF. CDR3 sequence (DNA): TGTGCCAGTAGTATACAAACCGCCGGGAATCAGCCCCAGCATTTT.

The chain links TRBV30 to TRBJ1-4; D may be TRBD1 (5 bases). Germline V lookup: CDR1 GTSNPN, CDR2 SVGIG (reference sequence). This CDR3 comprises 16 residues. Between the trimmed V and J ends, which lost 3 bases and 0 bases, there was a span of 14 bases. The CDR3 spells CAWSPGQAATNEKLFF. In DNA, the CDR3 is TGTGCCTGGAGCCCCGGACAAGCCGCAACTAATGAAAAACTGTTTTTT.

The chain employs TRBV9 and TRBJ2-7, with D perhaps TRBD1 or TRBD2 (5 bases each). Germline CDR1 SGDLS, CDR2 YYNGEE. The CDR3 is 15 amino acids. Trimming shortened V by 3 bases and J by 2 bases, and 15 bases separated the two germline ends. The CDR3 sequence is CASSETGTATYEQYF. CDR3 DNA: TGTGCCAGCAGCGAAACCGGGACCGCTACCTACGAGCAGTACTTC.

The chain couples TRBV28 to TRBJ2-1; a possible D gene is TRBD2 (5 bases). V lost 3 bases to trimming and J lost 9 bases, with 15 bases between them. The CDR3 totals 14 residues. The V gene's germline CDR1 is MDHEN and CDR2 SYDVKM. The CDR3, as DNA: TGTGCCAGCAGTTTCGGAGGAGGACGTCGTGAGCAGTTCTTC. Its translation is CASSFGGGRREQFF.